This TCR beta chain was captured by sequencing in a study of blood T cell repertoires in COVID-19. As for the study in general: The cDNA or gDNA used as material had been derived from T cells, B-cell-depleted T cells, or PBMCs.

Germline V gives CDR1 SGHNT, CDR2 YENEEA. CDR3 length: 12 residues. V dropped 5 bases and J dropped 5 bases, with 8 bases sitting between them. Sequencing was performed with immunoSEQ multiplex PCR; in TCRdb, only in-frame clones are kept and a portion is missing. The sample contains about 120,000 clones, around nine tenths of which appear only once. Seattle enrolled patients during active infection and tracked them longitudinally. The genes are TRBV11-3 and TRBJ2-3, with D uncertain. Material for sequencing was peripheral blood. The receptor was derived from a man between 60 and 75 years old with COVID-19, enrolled during active disease. The CDR3 loop is CASSLVRDTQYF. Written as DNA, the CDR3 is TGTGCCAGCAGCCTAGTTAGAGATACGCAGTATTTT.